This note documents a single T cell receptor beta chain sequence. The sample originates from a study of blood T cell repertoires in COVID-19. Study information: Sample material is recorded as cDNA or gDNA derived from T cells, B-cell-depleted T cells, or PBMCs.

Those enrolled in Seattle joined during active infection and were followed longitudinally afterward. The CDR3 loop spans 15 amino acids. V lost 3 bases and J lost 2; bases outside the gene matches: 6. In germline, CDR1 is SGDLS, CDR2 YYNGEE. The protocol was immunoSEQ multiplex PCR, while the TCRdb copy is restricted to in-frame clones and leaves out a portion. The sample includes 70,000 or so clones, roughly four fifths of them seen just once. Sequenced material: peripheral blood. The TCR was taken from a man aged 60-69 years with COVID-19, enrolled during active disease. The chain joins TRBV9 to TRBJ2-3; 7 bases line up with TRBD2. Here the CDR3 DNA reads TGTGCCAGCAGCGGGGGGAGGGGTCACACAGATACGCAGTATTTT. Translating gives CASSGGRGHTDTQYF.